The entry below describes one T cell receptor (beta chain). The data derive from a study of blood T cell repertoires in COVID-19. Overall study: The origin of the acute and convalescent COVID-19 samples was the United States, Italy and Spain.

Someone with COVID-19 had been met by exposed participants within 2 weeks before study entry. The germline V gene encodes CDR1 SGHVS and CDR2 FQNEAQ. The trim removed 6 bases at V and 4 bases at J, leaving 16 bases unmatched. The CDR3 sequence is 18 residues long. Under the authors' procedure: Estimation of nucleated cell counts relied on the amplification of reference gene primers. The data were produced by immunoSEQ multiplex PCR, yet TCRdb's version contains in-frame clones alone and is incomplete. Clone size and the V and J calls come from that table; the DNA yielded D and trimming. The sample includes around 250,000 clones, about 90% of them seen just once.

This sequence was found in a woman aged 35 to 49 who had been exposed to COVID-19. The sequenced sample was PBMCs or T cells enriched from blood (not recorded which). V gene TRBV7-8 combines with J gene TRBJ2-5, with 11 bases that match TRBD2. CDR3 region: CASSRRRALAGGRETQYF. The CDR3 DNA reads TGTGCCAGCAGTCGACGCCGGGCTTTAGCGGGGGGGCGAGAGACCCAGTACTTC.